This is a list of T cell receptor beta chains from one sample in a study of blood T cell repertoires in COVID-19. TCRdb keeps only in-frame clones here, not all; method: immunoSEQ multiplex PCR. The sample includes about 74,000 clones, around 90% of them seen just once. The specimen sequenced was peripheral blood. These receptors were collected from a woman of 80 years or more with active or convalescent COVID-19. CDR3s include the opening cysteine and the closing phenylalanine or tryptophan. A D gene is named only where the DNA matches it firmly. The size entry is marked missing in some rows and otherwise reads once, few, many or a size class.

V: TRBV4-1; D: NA; size: once; J: TRBJ1-2; CDR3: CASSQGGGAGYTF; DNA: TGCGCCAGCAGCCAAGGCGGGGGGGCTGGCTACACCTTC
V: TRBV12-5; D: TRBD1; size: NA; J: TRBJ1-2; CDR3: CASGLPRTGVRVEDYGYTF; DNA: TGTGCTAGTGGTTTGCCCCGGACAGGGGTAAGAGTGGAAGACTATGGCTACACCTTC
V: TRBV2; D: NA; size: few; J: TRBJ2-7; CDR3: CASRRQLRELYF; DNA: TGTGCCAGCAGAAGACAGCTCCGAGAGCTGTACTTC
V: TRBV19; D: NA; size: once; J: TRBJ2-7; CDR3: CASSIGYPGEQYF; DNA: TGTGCCAGTAGTATAGGGTACCCGGGCGAGCAGTACTTC
V: TRBV5-4; D: TRBD2; size: once; J: TRBJ2-7; CDR3: CASSLALAGAYEQYF; DNA: TGTGCCAGCAGCTTGGCCCTAGCGGGAGCCTACGAGCAGTACTTC
V: TRBV3-1/TRBV3-2; D: TRBD1; size: NA; J: TRBJ2-5; CDR3: CASSQVRGRGETQYF; DNA: TGTGCCAGCAGCCAAGTAAGGGGGCGCGGGGAGACCCAGTACTTC
V: TRBV6-5; D: TRBD2; size: NA; J: TRBJ2-4; CDR3: CASTSGLAGDGIQYF; DNA: TGTGCCAGCACCTCGGGACTAGCGGGAGACGGCATTCAGTACTTC
V: TRBV6-2/TRBV6-3; D: NA; size: NA; J: TRBJ1-5; CDR3: CASSNRDNNQPQHF; DNA: TGTGCCAGCAGTAACCGGGACAACAATCAGCCCCAGCATTTT
V: TRBV4-3; D: TRBD1; size: once; J: TRBJ2-1; CDR3: CASSQVLVTGVNEQFF; DNA: TGCGCCAGCAGCCAAGTTCTAGTGACAGGGGTGAATGAGCAGTTCTTC
V: TRBV7-9; D: TRBD2; size: NA; J: TRBJ2-1; CDR3: CASSTNERGYEQFF; DNA: TGTGCCAGCAGCACTAATGAGCGGGGGTATGAGCAGTTCTTC
V: TRBV7-2; D: NA; size: NA; J: TRBJ1-2; CDR3: CASSLDLRVRDYGYTF; DNA: TGTGCCAGCAGCTTAGATTTGCGGGTGCGGGACTATGGCTACACCTTC
V: TRBV2; D: NA; size: once; J: TRBJ1-1; CDR3: CASSDVAGNTEAFF; DNA: TGTGCCAGCAGCGATGTGGCAGGGAACACTGAAGCTTTCTTT
V: TRBV5-6; D: TRBD2; size: NA; J: TRBJ2-1; CDR3: CASSFRLAVYNEQFF; DNA: TGTGCCAGCAGCTTTCGACTAGCGGTCTACAATGAGCAGTTCTTC
V: TRBV3-1/TRBV3-2; D: NA; size: NA; J: TRBJ1-4; CDR3: CASRRGEKLFF; DNA: TGTGCCAGCAGAAGGGGTGAAAAACTGTTTTTT
V: TRBV9; D: TRBD2; size: NA; J: TRBJ2-2; CDR3: CASKTGGANTGELFF; DNA: TGTGCCAGCAAAACGGGGGGTGCGAACACCGGGGAGCTGTTTTTT
V: TRBV12-3/TRBV12-4; D: TRBD1; size: NA; J: TRBJ1-1; CDR3: CASSYRGGTEAFF; DNA: TGTGCCAGCAGTTACAGGGGAGGCACTGAAGCTTTCTTT
V: TRBV4-3; D: NA; size: NA; J: TRBJ2-3; CDR3: CASSQDVGGRTQYF; DNA: TGCGCCAGCAGCCAAGATGTTGGGGGGAGGACGCAGTATTTT
V: TRBV27; D: NA; size: few; J: TRBJ2-7; CDR3: CASRGQGGYEQYF; DNA: TGTGCCAGCAGAGGCCAGGGCGGCTACGAGCAGTACTTC
V: TRBV13; D: TRBD1; size: few; J: TRBJ1-6; CDR3: CASSSGTGGVGYNSPLHF; DNA: TGTGCCAGCAGTTCCGGGACAGGGGGCGTTGGTTATAATTCACCCCTCCACTTT
V: TRBV10-3; D: TRBD2; size: NA; J: TRBJ2-1; CDR3: CAISGLAGHNEQFF; DNA: TGTGCCATCAGTGGTCTAGCGGGCCACAATGAGCAGTTCTTC
V: TRBV5-4; D: NA; size: NA; J: TRBJ2-2; CDR3: CASSLDRTGELFF; DNA: TGTGCCAGCAGCTTGGACAGGACCGGGGAGCTGTTTTTT
V: TRBV12-3/TRBV12-4; D: TRBD1; size: NA; J: TRBJ1-3; CDR3: CAQGGYSGNTIYF; DNA: TGTGCCCAGGGGGGCTACTCTGGAAACACCATATATTTT
V: TRBV5-1; D: NA; size: NA; J: TRBJ1-5; CDR3: CASSLGPPGAQPQHF; DNA: TGCGCCAGCAGCTTGGGACCCCCAGGGGCTCAGCCCCAGCATTTT
V: TRBV12-5; D: TRBD1; size: NA; J: TRBJ1-6; CDR3: CASGLVLGTGISPLHF; DNA: TGTGCTAGTGGTTTGGTACTAGGGACAGGGATTTCACCCCTCCACTTT